What follows is one T cell receptor (beta chain) and its context. As yet, its antigen is unknown. Produced via immunoSEQ multiplex PCR; TCRdb's table is partial and in-frame only. Here the sample spans around 100,000 clones, about 85% being singletons. The CDR3 length is 12 residues. CDR1 SGHTA and CDR2 FQGTGA come from the germline V gene. V was pared by 3 bases and J by 7 bases, with 7 bases between. This record belongs to a study of T cell responses to AZD1222 COVID-19 vaccine. Study-wide results and limits: Epitopes outside B.1.351 and B.1.1.7 mutated regions reportedly drew nearly half of spike TCRs. Sampled repertoires all dated from after the peak T cell response. Dominant CD4 TCR responses targeted spike regions 160-218 and 743-854.

Investigators merged groups given second doses at roughly 4 or roughly 12 weeks. This rearrangement joins TRBV7-3 to TRBJ2-1, with D unresolved. The sequence was collected from an adult who received the AZD1222 COVID-19 vaccine. The sequences come from peripheral blood, collected 28 days after the second AZD1222 dose. The CDR3 sequence: CASSFGVNEQFF. The CDR3 DNA follows: TGTGCCAGCAGCTTTGGAGTTAATGAGCAGTTCTTC.